Reported below is one TCR beta chain. What it binds is not known. This sample was included in a study of T cell responses to AZD1222 COVID-19 vaccine. The study, taken as a whole, reports: The breadth and depth of Spike-specific TCRs increased once two AZD1222 doses had been given. Vaccine-associated CD4 TCRs ranged over spike, dominating at 160-218 and 743-854. Most donors were white British, females outnumbered males, and clonal diversity was possibly underestimated.

Data came from immunoSEQ multiplex PCR; TCRdb stores just in-frame clones and leaves some out. The table records fewer than 200,000 clones, 80% to 90% of them present only once. V was shortened by 3 bases and J by 3 bases, with 3 bases between the two germline ends. Per germline, CDR1 KGHSH and CDR2 LQKENI. The CDR3 runs 11 residues. V is TRBV18 and J is TRBJ2-7; the D is unclear. This specimen was peripheral blood, taken 28 days after the second dose of the MenACWY control vaccine. The TCR was taken from an adult who received the MenACWY meningococcal vaccine as a control. The CDR3 here is CASSPNYEQYF. For the CDR3, the DNA is TGTGCCAGCTCACCGAACTACGAGCAGTACTTC. Together with reference TRBV18 and TRBJ2-7, the CDR3 gives the full variable domain: NAGVMQNPRHLVRRRGQEARLRCSPMKGHSHVYWYRQLPEEGLKFMVYLQKENIIDESGMPKERFSAEFPKEGPSILRIQQVVRGDSAAYFCASSPNYEQYFGPGTRLTVT.